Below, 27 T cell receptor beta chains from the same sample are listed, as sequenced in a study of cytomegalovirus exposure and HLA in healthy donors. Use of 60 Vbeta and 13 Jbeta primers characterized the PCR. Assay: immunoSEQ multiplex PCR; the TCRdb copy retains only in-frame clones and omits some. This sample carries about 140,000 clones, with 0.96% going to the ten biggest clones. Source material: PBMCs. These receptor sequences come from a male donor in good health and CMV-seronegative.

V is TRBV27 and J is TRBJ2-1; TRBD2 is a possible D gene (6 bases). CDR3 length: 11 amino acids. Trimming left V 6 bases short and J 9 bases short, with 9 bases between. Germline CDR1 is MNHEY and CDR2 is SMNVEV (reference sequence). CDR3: CASSRGSEQFF. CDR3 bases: TGTGCCAGCAGCCGGGGGAGTGAGCAGTTCTTC.

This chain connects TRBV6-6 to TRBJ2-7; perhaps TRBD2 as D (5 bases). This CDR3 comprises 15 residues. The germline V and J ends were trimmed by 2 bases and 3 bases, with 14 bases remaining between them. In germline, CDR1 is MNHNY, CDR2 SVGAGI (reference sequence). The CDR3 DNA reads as TGTGCCAGCAGTTACACCGGGGAACCCGACTACGAGCAGTACTTC. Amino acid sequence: CASSYTGEPDYEQYF.

The CDR3 is CASSLQGKGTEAFF. The CDR3 DNA follows: TGTGCCAGCAGTTTACAGGGTAAGGGGACTGAAGCTTTCTTT. V gene TRBV5-4 combines with J gene TRBJ1-1; maybe TRBD1 (6 bases). Germline V gene sequence: CDR1 SGHNT, CDR2 YYREEE (reference sequence). The CDR3 sequence is 14 residues long. Trimming cost V 5 bases and J 5 bases, with 16 bases left between them.

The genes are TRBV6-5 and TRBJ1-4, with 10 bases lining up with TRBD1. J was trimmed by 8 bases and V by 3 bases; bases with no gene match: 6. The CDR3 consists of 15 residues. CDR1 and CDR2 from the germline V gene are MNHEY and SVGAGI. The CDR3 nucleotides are TGTGCCAGCAGTTATTTTGGGACAGGGGACGAAAAACTGTTTTTT. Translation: CASSYFGTGDEKLFF.

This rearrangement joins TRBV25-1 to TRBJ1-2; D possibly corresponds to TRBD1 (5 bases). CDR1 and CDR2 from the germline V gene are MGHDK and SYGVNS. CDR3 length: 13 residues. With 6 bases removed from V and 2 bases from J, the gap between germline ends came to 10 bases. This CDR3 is CASSTGGNYGYTF. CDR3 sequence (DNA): TGTGCCAGCAGCACGGGGGGGAACTATGGCTACACCTTC.

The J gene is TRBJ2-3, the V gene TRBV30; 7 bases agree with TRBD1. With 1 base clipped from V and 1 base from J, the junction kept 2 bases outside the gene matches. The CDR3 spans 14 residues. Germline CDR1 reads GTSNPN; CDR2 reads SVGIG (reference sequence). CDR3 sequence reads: CAWSGDSGTDTQYF. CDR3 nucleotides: TGTGCCTGGAGTGGGGACAGCGGCACAGATACGCAGTATTTT.

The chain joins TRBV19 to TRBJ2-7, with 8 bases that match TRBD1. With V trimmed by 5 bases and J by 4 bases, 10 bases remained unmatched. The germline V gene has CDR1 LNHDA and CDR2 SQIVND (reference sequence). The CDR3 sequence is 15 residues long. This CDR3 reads CASSPWTGRRYEQYF. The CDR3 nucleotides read TGTGCCAGTAGTCCTTGGACAGGGCGTCGGTACGAGCAGTACTTC. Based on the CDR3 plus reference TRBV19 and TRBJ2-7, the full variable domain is DGGITQSPKYLFRKEGQNVTLSCEQNLNHDAMYWYRQDPGQGLRLIYYSQIVNDFQKGDIAEGYSVSREKKESFPLTVTSAQKNPTAFYLCASSPWTGRRYEQYFGPGTRLTVT.

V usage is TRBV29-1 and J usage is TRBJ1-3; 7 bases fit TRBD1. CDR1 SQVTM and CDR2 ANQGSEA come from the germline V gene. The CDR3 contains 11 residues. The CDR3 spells CNTGQGNTIYF. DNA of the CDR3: TGCAACACGGGACAGGGAAACACCATATATTTT.

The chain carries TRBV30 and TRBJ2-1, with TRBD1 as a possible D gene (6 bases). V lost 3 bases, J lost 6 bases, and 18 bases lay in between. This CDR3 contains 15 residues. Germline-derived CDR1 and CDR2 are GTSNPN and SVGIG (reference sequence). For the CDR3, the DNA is TGTGCCTGGAGCTCTTCTGGGGGCAGTGGCAATGAGCAGTTCTTC. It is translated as CAWSSSGGSGNEQFF.

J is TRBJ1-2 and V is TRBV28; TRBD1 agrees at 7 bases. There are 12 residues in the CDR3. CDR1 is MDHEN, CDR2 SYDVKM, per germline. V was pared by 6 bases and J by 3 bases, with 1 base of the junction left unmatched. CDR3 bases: TGTGCCAGCAGGCAGGGGGACTATGGCTACACCTTC. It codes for CASRQGDYGYTF.

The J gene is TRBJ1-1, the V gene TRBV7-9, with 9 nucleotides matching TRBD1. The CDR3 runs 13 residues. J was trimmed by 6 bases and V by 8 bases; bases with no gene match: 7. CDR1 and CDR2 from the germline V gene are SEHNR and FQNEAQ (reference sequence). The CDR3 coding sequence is TGTGCCAGCGCTAGGGGGACAGGGTCTGAAGCTTTCTTT. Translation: CASARGTGSEAFF.

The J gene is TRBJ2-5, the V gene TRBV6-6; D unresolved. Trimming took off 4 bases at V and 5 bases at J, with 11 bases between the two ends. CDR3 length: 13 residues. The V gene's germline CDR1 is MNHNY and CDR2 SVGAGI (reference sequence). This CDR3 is CASSFTTGETQYF. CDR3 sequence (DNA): TGTGCCAGCAGTTTCACGACTGGTGAGACCCAGTACTTC.

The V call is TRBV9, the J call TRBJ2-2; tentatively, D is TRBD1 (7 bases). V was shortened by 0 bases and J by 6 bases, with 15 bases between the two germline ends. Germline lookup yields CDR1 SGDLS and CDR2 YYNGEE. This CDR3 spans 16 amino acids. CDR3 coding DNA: TGTGCCAGCAGCGTAGCAGTAGGAGGGGGCCCCGGGGAGCTGTTTTTT. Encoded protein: CASSVAVGGGPGELFF.

CDR3 protein: CATSSSSGGTGELFF. The DNA for the CDR3 is TGTGCCACCAGCTCATCCAGCGGGGGCACCGGGGAGCTGTTTTTT. This rearrangement joins TRBV15 to TRBJ2-2, with TRBD2 identical over 8 bases. V lost 5 bases, J lost 4 bases, and 6 bases stayed unmatched. This CDR3 has 15 residues. Germline CDR1 reads LNHNV; CDR2 reads YYDKDF (reference sequence).

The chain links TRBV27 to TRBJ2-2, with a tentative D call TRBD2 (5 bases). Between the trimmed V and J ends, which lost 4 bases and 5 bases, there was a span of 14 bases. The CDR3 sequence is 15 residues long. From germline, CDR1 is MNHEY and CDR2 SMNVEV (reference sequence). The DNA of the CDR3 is TGTGCCAGCAGTTGGACGACCTCGGGGACCGGGGAGCTGTTTTTT. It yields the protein CASSWTTSGTGELFF.

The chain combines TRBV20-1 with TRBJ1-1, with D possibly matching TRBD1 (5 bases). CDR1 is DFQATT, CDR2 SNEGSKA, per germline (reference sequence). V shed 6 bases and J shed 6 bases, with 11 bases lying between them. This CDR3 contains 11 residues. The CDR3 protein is CSAPREAEAFF. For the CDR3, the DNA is TGCAGTGCCCCCAGGGAGGCTGAAGCTTTCTTT.

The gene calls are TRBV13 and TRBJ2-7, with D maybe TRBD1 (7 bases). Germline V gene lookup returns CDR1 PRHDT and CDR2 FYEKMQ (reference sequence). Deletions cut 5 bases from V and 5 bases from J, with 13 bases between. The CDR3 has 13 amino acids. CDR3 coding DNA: TGTGCCAGCAGCCCTCGGAGGGGGCACGAGCAGTACTTC. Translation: CASSPRRGHEQYF.

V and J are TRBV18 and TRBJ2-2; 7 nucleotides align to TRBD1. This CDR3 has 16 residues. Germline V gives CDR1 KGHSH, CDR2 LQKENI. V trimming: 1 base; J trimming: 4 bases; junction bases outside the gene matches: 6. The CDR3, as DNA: TGTGCCAGCTCACCACAGGGGGCCCTCTCCACCGGGGAGCTGTTTTTT. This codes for CASSPQGALSTGELFF.

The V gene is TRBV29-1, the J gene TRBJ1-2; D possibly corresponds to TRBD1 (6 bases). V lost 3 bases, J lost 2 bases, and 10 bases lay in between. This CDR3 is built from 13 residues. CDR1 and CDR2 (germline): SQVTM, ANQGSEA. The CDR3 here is CSVEGTTNYGYTF. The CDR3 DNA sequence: TGCAGCGTTGAGGGGACAACCAACTATGGCTACACCTTC.

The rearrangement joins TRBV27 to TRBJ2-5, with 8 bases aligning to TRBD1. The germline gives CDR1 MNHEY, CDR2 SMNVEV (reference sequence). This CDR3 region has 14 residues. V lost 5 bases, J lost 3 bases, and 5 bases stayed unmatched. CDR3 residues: CASSPLDREETQYF. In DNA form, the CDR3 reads TGTGCCAGCAGTCCACTGGACAGGGAAGAGACCCAGTACTTC.

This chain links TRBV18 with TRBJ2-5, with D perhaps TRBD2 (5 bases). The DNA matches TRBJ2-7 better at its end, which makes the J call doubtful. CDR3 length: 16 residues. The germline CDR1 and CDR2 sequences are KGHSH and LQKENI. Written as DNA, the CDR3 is TGTGCCAGCTCACTGCGAGGGCCTCCCCCGGACTACGAGCAGTACTTC. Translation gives CASSLRGPPPDYEQYF.

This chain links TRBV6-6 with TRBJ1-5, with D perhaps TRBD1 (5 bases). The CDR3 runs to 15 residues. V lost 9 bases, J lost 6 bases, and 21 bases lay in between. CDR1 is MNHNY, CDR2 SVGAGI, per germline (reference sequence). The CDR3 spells CASWGKGLGGQPQHF. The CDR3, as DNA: TGTGCCAGTTGGGGAAAGGGACTGGGGGGTCAGCCCCAGCATTTT.

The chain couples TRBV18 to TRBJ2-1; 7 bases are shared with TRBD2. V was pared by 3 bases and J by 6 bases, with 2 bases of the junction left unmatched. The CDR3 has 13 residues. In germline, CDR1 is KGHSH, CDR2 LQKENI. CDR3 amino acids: CASSPGGFNEQFF. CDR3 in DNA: TGTGCCAGCTCACCGGGAGGGTTCAATGAGCAGTTCTTC.

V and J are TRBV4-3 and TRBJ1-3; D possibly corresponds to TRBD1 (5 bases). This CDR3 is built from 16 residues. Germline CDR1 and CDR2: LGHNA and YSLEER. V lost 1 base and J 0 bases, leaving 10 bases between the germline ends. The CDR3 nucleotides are TGCGCCAGCAGCCAAGGGACCGGGGGCTCTGGAAACACCATATATTTT. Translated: CASSQGTGGSGNTIYF.

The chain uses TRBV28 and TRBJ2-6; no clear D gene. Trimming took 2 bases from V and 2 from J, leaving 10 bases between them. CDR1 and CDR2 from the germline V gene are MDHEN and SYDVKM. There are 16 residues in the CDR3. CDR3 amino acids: CASSLRETPGANVLTF. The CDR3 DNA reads TGTGCCAGCAGTTTACGAGAAACCCCTGGGGCCAACGTCCTGACTTTC.

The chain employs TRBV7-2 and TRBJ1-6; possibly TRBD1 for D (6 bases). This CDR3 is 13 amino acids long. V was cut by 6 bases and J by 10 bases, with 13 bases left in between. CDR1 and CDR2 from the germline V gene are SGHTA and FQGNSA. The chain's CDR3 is CASRHREASPLHF. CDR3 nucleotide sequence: TGTGCCAGCAGGCACAGGGAAGCCTCACCCCTCCACTTT.

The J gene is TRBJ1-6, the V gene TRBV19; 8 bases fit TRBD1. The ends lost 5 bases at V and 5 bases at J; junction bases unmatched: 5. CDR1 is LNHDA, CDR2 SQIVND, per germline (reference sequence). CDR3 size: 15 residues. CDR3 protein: CASSLRTGNNSPLHF. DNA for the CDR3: TGTGCCAGTAGTCTACGGACAGGGAATAATTCACCCCTCCACTTT.